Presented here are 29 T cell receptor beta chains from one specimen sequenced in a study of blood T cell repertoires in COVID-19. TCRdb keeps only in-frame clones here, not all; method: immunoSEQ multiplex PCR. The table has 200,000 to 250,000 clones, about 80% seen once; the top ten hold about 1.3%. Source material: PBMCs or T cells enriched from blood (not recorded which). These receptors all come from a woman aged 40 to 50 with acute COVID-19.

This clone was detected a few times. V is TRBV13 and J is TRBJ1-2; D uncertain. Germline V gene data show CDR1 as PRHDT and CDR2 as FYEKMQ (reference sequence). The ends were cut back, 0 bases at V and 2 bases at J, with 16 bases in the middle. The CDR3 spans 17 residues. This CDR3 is CASSLGKWRAGNYGYTF. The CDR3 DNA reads TGTGCCAGCAGCTTAGGCAAGTGGAGGGCGGGGAACTATGGCTACACCTTC. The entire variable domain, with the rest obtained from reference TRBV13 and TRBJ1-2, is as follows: AAGVIQSPRHLIKEKRETATLKCYPIPRHDTVYWYQQGPGQDPQFLISFYEKMQSDKGSIPDRFSAQQFSDYHSELNMSSLELGDSALYFCASSLGKWRAGNYGYTFGSGTRLTVV.

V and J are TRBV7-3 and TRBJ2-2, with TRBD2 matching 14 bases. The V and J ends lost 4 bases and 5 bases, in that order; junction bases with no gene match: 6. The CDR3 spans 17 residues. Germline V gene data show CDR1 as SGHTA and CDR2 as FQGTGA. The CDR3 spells CASSSPGLAGDTGELFF. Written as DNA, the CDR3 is TGTGCCAGCAGCTCACCGGGACTAGCGGGGGATACCGGGGAGCTGTTTTTT.

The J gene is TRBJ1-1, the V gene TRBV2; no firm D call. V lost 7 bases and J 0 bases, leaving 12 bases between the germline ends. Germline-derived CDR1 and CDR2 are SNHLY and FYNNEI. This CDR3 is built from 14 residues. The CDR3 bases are TGTGCCAGCACAGTTGAGGCTATGAACACTGAAGCTTTCTTT. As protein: CASTVEAMNTEAFF. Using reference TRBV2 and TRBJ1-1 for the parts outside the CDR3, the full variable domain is EPEVTQTPSHQVTQMGQEVILRCVPISNHLYFYWYRQILGQKVEFLVSFYNNEISEKSEIFDDQFSVERPDGSNFTLKIRSTKLEDSAMYFCASTVEAMNTEAFFGQGTRLTVV.

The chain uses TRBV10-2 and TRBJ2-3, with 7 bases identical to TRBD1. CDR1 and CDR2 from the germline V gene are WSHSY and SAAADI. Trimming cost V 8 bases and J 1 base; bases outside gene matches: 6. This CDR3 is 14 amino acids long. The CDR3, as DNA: TGCGCCAGCTCACAACAGGGGCGCACAGATACGCAGTATTTT. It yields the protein CASSQQGRTDTQYF.

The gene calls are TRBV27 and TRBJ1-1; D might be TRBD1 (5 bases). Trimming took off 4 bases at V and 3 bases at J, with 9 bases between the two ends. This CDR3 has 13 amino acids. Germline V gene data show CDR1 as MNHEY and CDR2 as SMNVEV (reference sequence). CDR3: CASSSGLDTEAFF. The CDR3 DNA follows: TGTGCCAGCAGTTCAGGGTTGGACACTGAAGCTTTCTTT.

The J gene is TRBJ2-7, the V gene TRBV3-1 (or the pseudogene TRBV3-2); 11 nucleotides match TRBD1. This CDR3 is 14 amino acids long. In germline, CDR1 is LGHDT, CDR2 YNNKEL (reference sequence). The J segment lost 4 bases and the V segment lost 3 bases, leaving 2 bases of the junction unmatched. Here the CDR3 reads CASSQDRGPYEQYF. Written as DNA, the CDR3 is TGTGCCAGCAGCCAGGACAGGGGGCCTTACGAGCAGTACTTC.

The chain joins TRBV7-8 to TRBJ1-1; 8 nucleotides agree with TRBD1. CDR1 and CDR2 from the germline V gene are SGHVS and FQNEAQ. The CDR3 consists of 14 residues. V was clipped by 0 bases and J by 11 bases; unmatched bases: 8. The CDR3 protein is CASSLAAGQESAFF. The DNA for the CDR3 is TGTGCCAGCAGCTTAGCCGCGGGACAGGAGAGCGCTTTCTTT.

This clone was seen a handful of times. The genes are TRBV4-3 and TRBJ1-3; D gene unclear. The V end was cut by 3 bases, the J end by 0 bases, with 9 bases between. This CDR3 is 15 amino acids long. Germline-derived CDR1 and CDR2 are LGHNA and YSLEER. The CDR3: CASSHLRDSGNTIYF. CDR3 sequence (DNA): TGCGCCAGCAGCCACCTTCGGGACTCTGGAAACACCATATATTTT.

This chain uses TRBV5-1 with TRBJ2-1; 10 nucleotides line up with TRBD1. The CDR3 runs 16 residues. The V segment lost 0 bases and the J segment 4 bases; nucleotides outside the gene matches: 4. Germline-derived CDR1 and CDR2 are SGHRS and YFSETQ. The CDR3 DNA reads TGCGCCAGCAGCTTGGTGGCGGGACAGGGGTACAATGAGCAGTTCTTC. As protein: CASSLVAGQGYNEQFF.

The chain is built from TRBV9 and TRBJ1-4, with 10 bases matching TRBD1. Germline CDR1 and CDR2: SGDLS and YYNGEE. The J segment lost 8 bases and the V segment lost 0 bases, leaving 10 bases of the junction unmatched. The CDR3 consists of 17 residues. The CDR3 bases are TGTGCCAGCAGCGTAGAGGGGACAGGGGTTTTAGAGGAAAAACTGTTTTTT. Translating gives CASSVEGTGVLEEKLFF.

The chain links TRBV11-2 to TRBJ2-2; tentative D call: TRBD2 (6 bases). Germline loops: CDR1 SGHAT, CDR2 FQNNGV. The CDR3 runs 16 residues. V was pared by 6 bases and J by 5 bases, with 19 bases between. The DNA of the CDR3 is TGTGCCAGCAGAATTCGGGCTAGCGCGGGGACCGGGGAGCTGTTTTTT. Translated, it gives CASRIRASAGTGELFF.

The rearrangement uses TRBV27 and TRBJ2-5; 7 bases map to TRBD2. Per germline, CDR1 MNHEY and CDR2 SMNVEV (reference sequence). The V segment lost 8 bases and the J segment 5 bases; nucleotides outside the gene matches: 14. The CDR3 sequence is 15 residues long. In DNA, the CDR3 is TGTGCCAGCGGCCGTCCTAGCGGCCATATGGAGACCCAGTACTTC. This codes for CASGRPSGHMETQYF.

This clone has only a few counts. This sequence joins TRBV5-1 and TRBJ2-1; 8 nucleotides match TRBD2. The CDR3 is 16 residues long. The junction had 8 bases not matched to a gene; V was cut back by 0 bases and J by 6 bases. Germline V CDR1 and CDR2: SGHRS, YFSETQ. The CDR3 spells CASSLAGGGWGNEQFF. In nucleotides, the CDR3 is TGCGCCAGCAGCTTGGCGGGAGGGGGATGGGGCAATGAGCAGTTCTTC. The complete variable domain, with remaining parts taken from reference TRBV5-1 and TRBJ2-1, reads KAGVTQTPRYLIKTRGQQVTLSCSPISGHRSVSWYQQTPGQGLQFLFEYFSETQRNKGNFPGRFSGRQFSNSRSEMNVSTLELGDSALYLCASSLAGGGWGNEQFFGPGTRLTVL.

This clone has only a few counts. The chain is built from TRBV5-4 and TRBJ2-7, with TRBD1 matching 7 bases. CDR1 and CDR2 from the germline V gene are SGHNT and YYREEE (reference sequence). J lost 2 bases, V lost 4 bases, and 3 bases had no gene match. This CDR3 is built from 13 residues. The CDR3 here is CASSIGQAYEQYF. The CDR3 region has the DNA TGTGCCAGCAGCATTGGACAGGCCTACGAGCAGTACTTC.

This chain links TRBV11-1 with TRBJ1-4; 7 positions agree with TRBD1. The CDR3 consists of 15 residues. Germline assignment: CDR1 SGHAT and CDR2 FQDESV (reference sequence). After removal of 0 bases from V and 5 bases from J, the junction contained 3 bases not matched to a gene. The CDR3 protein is CASSLAGGANEKLFF. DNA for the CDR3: TGTGCCAGCAGCTTAGCAGGGGGCGCCAATGAAAAACTGTTTTTT. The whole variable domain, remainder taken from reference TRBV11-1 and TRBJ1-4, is EAEVAQSPRYKITEKSQAVAFWCDPISGHATLYWYRQILGQGPELLVQFQDESVVDDSQLPKDRFSAERLKGVDSTLKIQPAELGDSAMYLCASSLAGGANEKLFFGSGTQLSVL.

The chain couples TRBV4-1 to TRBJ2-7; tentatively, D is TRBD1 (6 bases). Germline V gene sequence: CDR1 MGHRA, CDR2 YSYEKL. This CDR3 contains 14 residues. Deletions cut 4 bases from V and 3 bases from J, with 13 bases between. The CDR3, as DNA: TGCGCCAGCAGCCTCTCAGGACAGAGCTACGAGCAGTACTTC. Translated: CASSLSGQSYEQYF.

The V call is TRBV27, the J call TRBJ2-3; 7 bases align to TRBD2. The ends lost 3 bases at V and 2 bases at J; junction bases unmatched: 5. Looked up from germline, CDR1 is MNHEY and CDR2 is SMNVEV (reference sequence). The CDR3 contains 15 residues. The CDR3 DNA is TGTGCCAGCAGTTTTGGCGGGAGAGCCACAGATACGCAGTATTTT. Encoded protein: CASSFGGRATDTQYF.

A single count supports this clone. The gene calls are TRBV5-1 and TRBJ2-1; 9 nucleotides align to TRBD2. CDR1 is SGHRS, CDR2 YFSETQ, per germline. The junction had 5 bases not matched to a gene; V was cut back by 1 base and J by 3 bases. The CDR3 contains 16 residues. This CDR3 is CASSLNSGGSYNEQFF. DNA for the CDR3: TGCGCCAGCAGCTTGAATAGCGGGGGAAGCTACAATGAGCAGTTCTTC.

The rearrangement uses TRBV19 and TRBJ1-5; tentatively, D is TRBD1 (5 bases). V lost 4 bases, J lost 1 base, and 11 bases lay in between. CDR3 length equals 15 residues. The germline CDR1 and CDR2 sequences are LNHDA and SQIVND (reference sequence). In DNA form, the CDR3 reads TGTGCCAGTAGTACCGGGACTTCCAGCAATCAGCCCCAGCATTTT. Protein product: CASSTGTSSNQPQHF.

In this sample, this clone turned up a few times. Written as DNA, the CDR3 is TGTGCCACCAGCAGAGCTAGCGGGACCACCGGGGAGCTGTTTTTT. Its translation is CATSRASGTTGELFF. The chain employs TRBV15 and TRBJ2-2, with 9 bases fitting TRBD2. In germline, CDR1 is LNHNV, CDR2 YYDKDF (reference sequence). The trim removed 1 base at V and 4 bases at J, leaving 1 base unmatched. The CDR3 totals 15 residues.

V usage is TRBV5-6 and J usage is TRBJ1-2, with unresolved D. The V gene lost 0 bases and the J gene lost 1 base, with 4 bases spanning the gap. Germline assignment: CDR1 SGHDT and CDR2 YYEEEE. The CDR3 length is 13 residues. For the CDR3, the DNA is TGTGCCAGCAGCTTGGACAGTAACTATGGCTACACCTTC. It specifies CASSLDSNYGYTF. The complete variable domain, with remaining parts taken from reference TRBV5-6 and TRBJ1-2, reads DAGVTQSPTHLIKTRGQQVTLRCSPKSGHDTVSWYQQALGQGPQFIFQYYEEEERQRGNFPDRFSGHQFPNYSSELNVNALLLGDSALYLCASSLDSNYGYTFGSGTRLTVV.

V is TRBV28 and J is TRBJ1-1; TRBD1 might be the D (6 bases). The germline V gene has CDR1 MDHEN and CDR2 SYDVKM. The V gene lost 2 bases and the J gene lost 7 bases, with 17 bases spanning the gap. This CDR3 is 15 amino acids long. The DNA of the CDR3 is TGTGCCAGCAGTTTACCGGGGGGCAATCGAGGTGAAGCTTTCTTT. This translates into CASSLPGGNRGEAFF.

The CDR3 region has the DNA TGTGCCAGCAGCTTAGGGCAGGCTCCCAATCAGCCCCAGCATTTT. It specifies CASSLGQAPNQPQHF. V and J are TRBV7-9 and TRBJ1-5, with D unresolved. V was cut by 1 base and J by 3 bases, with 10 bases left in between. Looked up from germline, CDR1 is SEHNR and CDR2 is FQNEAQ (reference sequence). The CDR3 sequence is 15 residues long.

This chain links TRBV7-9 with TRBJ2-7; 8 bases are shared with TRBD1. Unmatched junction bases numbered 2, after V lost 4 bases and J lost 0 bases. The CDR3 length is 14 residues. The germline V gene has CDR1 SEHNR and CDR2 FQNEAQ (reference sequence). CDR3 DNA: TGTGCCAGCAGCTCCGGGACAGGCTCCTACGAGCAGTACTTC. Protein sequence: CASSSGTGSYEQYF.

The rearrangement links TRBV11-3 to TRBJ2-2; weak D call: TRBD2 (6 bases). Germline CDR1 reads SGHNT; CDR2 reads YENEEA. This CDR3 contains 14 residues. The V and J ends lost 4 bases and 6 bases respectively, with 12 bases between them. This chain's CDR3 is CASSSGGKAGELFF. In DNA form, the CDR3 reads TGTGCCAGCAGCTCCGGGGGAAAGGCCGGGGAGCTGTTTTTT.

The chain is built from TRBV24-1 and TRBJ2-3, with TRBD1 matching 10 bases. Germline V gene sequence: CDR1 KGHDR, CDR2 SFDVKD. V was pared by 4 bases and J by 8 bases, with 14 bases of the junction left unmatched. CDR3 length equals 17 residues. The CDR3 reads CATSDSSPGQGSGTQYF. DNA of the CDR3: TGTGCCACCAGTGACTCCTCACCGGGACAGGGGTCAGGTACGCAGTATTTT.

The CDR3 nucleotides read TGTGCCAGCAGCTTGGTACAGTCCAATCAGCCCCAGCATTTT. Translating it yields CASSLVQSNQPQHF. V usage is TRBV11-3 and J usage is TRBJ1-5; D is unclear. V lost 3 bases and J lost 3, with 9 bases in between. CDR3 length equals 14 residues. The V gene's germline CDR1 is SGHNT and CDR2 YENEEA. Combining the CDR3 with reference TRBV11-3 and TRBJ1-5 gives the whole variable domain EAGVVQSPRYKIIEKKQPVAFWCNPISGHNTLYWYLQNLGQGPELLIRYENEEAVDDSQLPKDRFSAERLKGVDSTLKIQPAELGDSAVYLCASSLVQSNQPQHFGDGTRLSIL.

CDR3 sequence (DNA): TGTGCCAGCAGCCAGGCCCCCCGAGCGGGATTGAAGACCCAGTACTTC. Its translation: CASSQAPRAGLKTQYF. The chain has TRBV3-1 (or the pseudogene TRBV3-2) and TRBJ2-5; 7 bases match TRBD2. Germline V gene data show CDR1 as LGHDT and CDR2 as YNNKEL (reference sequence). The CDR3 loop spans 16 amino acids. The junction had 13 bases not matched to a gene; V was cut back by 3 bases and J by 6 bases.

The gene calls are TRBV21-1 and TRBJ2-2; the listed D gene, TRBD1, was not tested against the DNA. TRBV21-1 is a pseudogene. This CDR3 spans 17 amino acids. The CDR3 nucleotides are TGTGCCAGCAGCACAAGGGGGACAGGGAAGAACACCGGGGAGCTGTTTTTT. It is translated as CASSTRGTGKNTGELFF.